Here is one T cell receptor (beta chain) with its context. The data originate from a study of blood T cell repertoires in COVID-19. Study overall: From T cells, B-cell-depleted T cells, or PBMCs came the material, which was cDNA or gDNA.

Authors' analysis steps: From reference gene primer amplification, estimates of nucleated cell counts were derived. Using immunoSEQ multiplex PCR, the repertoire was profiled, and TCRdb retains in-frame clones only, with some absent. V and J calls and clone size come straight from that table; D and trimming were deduced from the DNA. The sample contains 120,000 to 150,000 clones, roughly 87% of which appear only once. CDR3 length: 15 residues. The V segment lost 3 bases and the J segment 8 bases; nucleotides outside the gene matches: 3. From germline, CDR1 is SGHRS and CDR2 YFSETQ. Sequenced input: peripheral blood. The sequence was obtained from a woman in her forties or fifties with acute or convalescent COVID-19. The rearrangement links TRBV5-1 to TRBJ2-1; 15 positions agree with TRBD2. The CDR3 nucleotides read TGCGCCAGCAGCTCCGGGACTAGCGGGGGGTATGAGCAGTTCTTC. This codes for CASSSGTSGGYEQFF.